This T cell receptor beta chain was recovered during a study of CXCR3-negative and CXCR3-positive naive CD8 T cells. Each TRB cDNA library was prepared by 5' RACE (with UMI labels). From its re-call of the 5' RACE reads, TCRdb lists each CDR3 protein once, without DNA. The sample includes 100,000 to 150,000 distinct CDR3 sequences. CDR1 SQVTM and CDR2 ANQGSEA come from the germline V gene. The CDR3 loop spans 14 amino acids. Source material: naive CXCR3- CD8+ T cells from blood. The subset: CD45RO-CCR7+CD27+CD95- naive CD8+ T cells lacking CXCR3 (TNR3-). This TCR derives from a human donor in good health. Some clones in this sample may be carry-over from other donors' samples. This chain uses TRBV29-1 with TRBJ1-1; TCRdb returns TRBD1, unconfirmable since there is no DNA. This CDR3 is CSVEDPGRYTEAFF.